The sequence of this TCR beta chain was determined in a study of shared clonotypes between healthy human individuals. Points from the study as a whole: Investigators collected only blood, and repertoires in tissues likely differ. In general, naive subsets displayed greater estimated richness than memory subsets did. Generation probabilities were higher for clonotypes shared across all four sorted-subset donors than for unshared ones.

Assay runs were performed at deep level. Libraries were prepared by immunoSEQ multiplex PCR; TCRdb keeps only in-frame clonotypes and omits some of them. Among more than 550,000 clones listed, 72% were seen once. V was cut by 2 bases and J by 3 bases, with 20 bases left in between. The CDR3 has 16 residues. Germline V lookup: CDR1 GTSNPN, CDR2 SVGIG (reference sequence). As for this clone: Its antigen is not known.

This clonotype was sampled from a woman in her twenties or thirties in good health. The sample consisted of memory CD4+ T cells sorted from blood. The subset is: CD45RA-negative fraction. The rearrangement links TRBV30 to TRBJ2-7, with D possibly matching TRBD1 (6 bases). For the CDR3, the DNA is TGTGCCTGGAGTACAGGGTGGGGGAGTGATGGCTACGAGCAGTACTTC. It encodes CAWSTGWGSDGYEQYF.